A selection of T cell receptor beta chains follows, all from one sample in a study of beta chain features in type 1 diabetes. Assay used: immunoSEQ multiplex PCR; TCRdb lists only in-frame clones, some missing. Among 600,000 to 650,000 clones listed, around 15% were seen once. The specimen was naive CD4+ T cells from blood. These receptor sequences come from a man between 18 and 35 years old in good health. Both conserved end residues are part of each CDR3. A D gene is named only where the DNA matches it firmly. Size values are once, few and many counts, or a class for expanded clones, and some rows have none.

>TRBJ2-3|TRBV27|few|TRBD2
TGTGCCAGCCTAAAGCGGGGGGGAGCAGATACGCAGTATTTT
CASLKRGGADTQYF
>TRBJ2-3|TRBV7-9|few|TRBD2
TGTGCCAGCAGCACCGGGACTAGCGGGGTACAGTATTTT
CASSTGTSGVQYF
>TRBJ2-1|TRBV10-3|many|.
TGTGCCATCAGTCTAGGGGTTCCTGAGCAGTTCTTC
CAISLGVPEQFF
>TRBJ2-1|TRBV7-8|.|.
TGTGCCAGCAGCTCCCACAGGACCAGCTCCTACAATGAGCAGTTCTTC
CASSSHRTSSYNEQFF
>TRBJ1-4|TRBV4-1|few|.
TGCGCCAGCAGCGGACCCTCAGGGAGGACTAATGAAAAACTGTTTTTT
CASSGPSGRTNEKLFF
>TRBJ2-1|TRBV29-1|few|TRBD2
TGCAGCCTGAAGGGCGGCGGGGGGGCGTACAATGAGCAGTTCTTC
CSLKGGGGAYNEQFF
>TRBJ2-7|TRBV29-1|.|.
TGCAGCGTTGAGGGGGTCAGGGTAGCCTACGAGCAGTACTTC
CSVEGVRVAYEQYF
>TRBJ1-1|TRBV7-7|few|.
TGTGCTAGCAGCTTAGACACCAACACTGAAGCTTTCTTT
CASSLDTNTEAFF
>TRBJ2-5|TRBV20-1|.|TRBD2
TGCAGTGCGGCCGGGGGGGAGACCCAGTACTTC
CSAAGGETQYF
>TRBJ1-5|TRBV18|once|.
TGTGCCAGCTCACCAAGTACAGGGAATCAGCCCCAGCATTTT
CASSPSTGNQPQHF
>TRBJ2-3|TRBV28|.|.
TGTGCCAGCAGCCGTGTTAGCTTTGGCCGGGTACGGACAGATACGCAGTATTTT
CASSRVSFGRVRTDTQYF
>TRBJ1-1|TRBV27|few|.
TGTGCCAGCAGTTGGGTTGGAGGACAGAGGAACACTGAAGCTTTCTTT
CASSWVGGQRNTEAFF
>TRBJ2-3|TRBV7-2|few|TRBD2
TGTGCCAGCAGCTCGACTAGCGCCCTAGATACGCAGTATTTT
CASSSTSALDTQYF
>TRBJ2-3|TRBV5-8|.|TRBD2
TGTGCCAGCAGCTCACGACTAGCGGGAGCCAGAGCGCAGTATTTT
CASSSRLAGARAQYF
>TRBJ2-1|TRBV7-7|.|.
TGTGCCAGCAGCTTAGCGGGGCAGAGCTCCTACAATGAGCAGTTCTTC
CASSLAGQSSYNEQFF
>TRBJ2-7|TRBV6-5|few|.
TGTGCCAGCAGTCCGCGGACAGCGTCCTACGAGCAGTACTTC
CASSPRTASYEQYF